These 22 T cell receptor beta chains share one sample of origin, sequenced in a study of shared clonotypes between healthy human individuals. Using immunoSEQ multiplex PCR, the repertoire was profiled, and TCRdb retains in-frame clones only, with some absent. The table shows roughly 1,500,000 clones, with 95% to 99% occurring only once. Sample: naive CD4+ T cells sorted from blood. Stated subset: CD45RA+ positively selected. These receptors originate from a man aged 25-45 years in good health.

The rearrangement uses TRBV28 and TRBJ1-2, with 7 nucleotides matching TRBD1. The J segment lost 4 bases and the V segment lost 2 bases, leaving 1 base of the junction unmatched. Germline V CDR1 and CDR2: MDHEN, SYDVKM. The CDR3 consists of 13 residues. In DNA form, the CDR3 reads TGTGCCAGCAGTTTAGGGACAGCCTATGGCTACACCTTC. Translating it yields CASSLGTAYGYTF.

This chain links TRBV5-4 with TRBJ2-3; D might be TRBD1 or TRBD2, each matching 5 bases. The CDR3 contains 16 residues. From germline, CDR1 is SGHNT and CDR2 YYREEE (reference sequence). The V end was cut by 6 bases, the J end by 3 bases, with 20 bases between. The CDR3 reads CASTKTGTTQTDTQYF. In DNA form, the CDR3 reads TGTGCCAGCACCAAGACCGGGACCACTCAAACAGATACGCAGTATTTT.

V usage is TRBV9 and J usage is TRBJ1-2, with a possible D match to TRBD1 (6 bases). This CDR3 is built from 16 residues. V lost 4 bases and J 2 bases, leaving 18 bases between the germline ends. Germline lookup yields CDR1 SGDLS and CDR2 YYNGEE. This chain's CDR3 is CASSPRFRTGNYGYTF. The CDR3 DNA reads TGTGCCAGCAGCCCTCGATTTAGAACAGGGAACTATGGCTACACCTTC.

The chain carries TRBV5-1 and TRBJ2-7; TRBD2 agrees at 10 bases. Germline assignment: CDR1 SGHRS and CDR2 YFSETQ. CDR3 size: 16 residues. The trim removed 4 bases at V and 2 bases at J, leaving 9 bases unmatched. The CDR3 nucleotides are TGCGCCAGCAGCCAAGGTAGCGGGAGGACTACCTACGAGCAGTACTTC. It yields the protein CASSQGSGRTTYEQYF.

V usage is TRBV10-3 and J usage is TRBJ2-7; 7 positions agree with TRBD2. The V gene end was trimmed by 3 bases and the J gene end by 1 base; junction bases not matched to a gene: 9. Per the germline V gene, CDR1 is ENHRY and CDR2 is SYGVKD. The CDR3 consists of 16 residues. The CDR3 loop is CAISDSTASGSYEQYF. For the CDR3, the DNA is TGTGCCATCAGTGACTCCACGGCTAGCGGTTCCTACGAGCAGTACTTC.

V is TRBV11-3 and J is TRBJ2-7; D remains ambiguous. CDR3 size: 12 residues. Germline CDR1 and CDR2: SGHNT and YENEEA. Trimming removed 1 base from V and 5 bases from J, with 6 bases in between. The CDR3 nucleotides read TGTGCCAGCAGCTTAGGGCAAGACGAGCAGTACTTC. The encoded protein is CASSLGQDEQYF.

The V call is TRBV7-6, the J call TRBJ2-7, with 8 bases that match TRBD2. Germline CDR1 and CDR2: SGHVS and FNYEAQ. There are 15 residues in the CDR3. V lost 1 base to trimming and J lost 6 bases; unmatched junction nucleotides: 8. The CDR3 sequence is CASSLGTAGVFEQYF. The CDR3 bases are TGTGCCAGCAGCTTAGGTACAGCGGGAGTCTTCGAGCAGTACTTC.

Only one count was recorded for this clone. V gene TRBV7-9 combines with J gene TRBJ2-7, with TRBD1 as a possible D gene (6 bases). The ends were cut back, 5 bases at V and 1 base at J, with 12 bases in the middle. Germline CDR1 SEHNR, CDR2 FQNEAQ (reference sequence). This CDR3 has 14 residues. The CDR3 bases are TGTGCCAGCAGCCCCCGACAGGAGTCCTACGAGCAGTACTTC. Amino acids: CASSPRQESYEQYF.

This sequence joins TRBV2 and TRBJ1-1; the D is unclear. The CDR3 contains 15 residues. Per the germline V gene, CDR1 is SNHLY and CDR2 is FYNNEI. Trimming took off 3 bases at V and 1 base at J, with 12 bases between the two ends. This CDR3 is CASSERQAANTEAFF. The CDR3 region has the DNA TGTGCCAGCAGTGAGAGGCAGGCTGCGAACACTGAAGCTTTCTTT.

This rearrangement joins TRBV7-9 to TRBJ2-4, with 7 bases that match TRBD1. The CDR3 has 17 residues. V was pared by 7 bases and J by 6 bases, with 18 bases of the junction left unmatched. Looked up from germline, CDR1 is SEHNR and CDR2 is FQNEAQ (reference sequence). The CDR3 here is CASNRAGTANSGNIQYF. The CDR3 DNA reads as TGTGCCAGCAACCGCGCCGGGACAGCCAACTCTGGAAACATTCAGTACTTC.

This chain links TRBV5-1 with TRBJ1-2; 7 positions agree with TRBD1. This CDR3 is built from 14 residues. V lost 1 base and J lost 8; bases outside the gene matches: 8. Germline V CDR1 and CDR2: SGHRS, YFSETQ. CDR3 sequence: CASSLTTGVRGYTF. CDR3 nucleotides: TGCGCCAGCAGCTTGACTACAGGGGTACGAGGCTACACCTTC. Filled out from reference TRBV5-1 and TRBJ1-2, the complete variable domain reads KAGVTQTPRYLIKTRGQQVTLSCSPISGHRSVSWYQQTPGQGLQFLFEYFSETQRNKGNFPGRFSGRQFSNSRSEMNVSTLELGDSALYLCASSLTTGVRGYTFGSGTRLTVV.

The table lists this clone with a count of one. The chain has TRBV28 and TRBJ2-1; no clear D. The CDR3 covers 14 residues. Germline CDR1 reads MDHEN; CDR2 reads SYDVKM. V was shortened by 5 bases and J by 9 bases, with 17 bases between the two germline ends. The CDR3 spells CASSPPYLPGEQFF. CDR3 bases: TGTGCCAGCAGTCCCCCCTACCTCCCAGGTGAGCAGTTCTTC.

V usage is TRBV7-2 and J usage is TRBJ2-7; possibly TRBD2 for D (7 bases). The CDR3 contains 14 residues. V shed 5 bases and J shed 4 bases, with 15 bases lying between them. Germline CDR1 SGHTA, CDR2 FQGNSA. This CDR3 is CASSEQGGHYEQYF. The CDR3 nucleotides are TGTGCCAGCAGCGAACAGGGAGGGCATTACGAGCAGTACTTC.

This rearrangement joins TRBV25-1 to TRBJ2-5; either TRBD1 or TRBD2 may fit D (5 bases each). The germline gives CDR1 MGHDK, CDR2 SYGVNS. V was trimmed by 3 bases and J by 5 bases, leaving 13 bases between them. There are 14 residues in the CDR3. CDR3 region: CASSDPGTEETQYF. CDR3 nucleotides: TGTGCCAGCAGTGACCCCGGGACCGAGGAGACCCAGTACTTC.

Concerning this clone itself: The same CDR3 arises from other DNA sequences in this sample as well. The chain carries TRBV29-1 and TRBJ1-5; possibly TRBD1 for D (5 bases). Germline values: CDR1 SQVTM, CDR2 ANQGSEA. The CDR3 is 12 amino acids. The ends were cut back, 4 bases at V and 5 bases at J, with 9 bases in the middle. CDR3 region: CSVGGADQPQHF. CDR3 sequence (DNA): TGCAGCGTTGGCGGGGCAGATCAGCCCCAGCATTTT.

The rearrangement joins TRBV11-2 to TRBJ2-7; 11 bases are shared with TRBD2. The CDR3 totals 15 residues. Germline CDR1 and CDR2: SGHAT and FQNNGV. Trimming cost V 5 bases and J 0 bases; bases outside gene matches: 3. The CDR3 coding sequence is TGTGCCAGCAGCCTAACTAGCGGGAGCTCCTACGAGCAGTACTTC. It specifies CASSLTSGSSYEQYF.

V gene TRBV7-6 combines with J gene TRBJ2-3, with 9 nucleotides matching TRBD2. J was trimmed by 0 bases and V by 5 bases; bases with no gene match: 6. The CDR3 totals 16 residues. Germline V gene sequence: CDR1 SGHVS, CDR2 FNYEAQ. The CDR3 protein is CASSARLADSTDTQYF. CDR3 bases: TGTGCCAGCAGCGCTAGACTAGCGGATAGCACAGATACGCAGTATTTT.

As regards this clone: This specimen includes other DNA sequences encoding the same CDR3. This chain uses TRBV18 with TRBJ2-7; D gene ambiguous. From germline, CDR1 is KGHSH and CDR2 LQKENI. CDR3 length: 14 amino acids. Trimming removed 3 bases from V and 1 base from J, with 10 bases in between. In nucleotides, the CDR3 is TGTGCCAGCTCACCGTACACTGAATCCTACGAGCAGTACTTC. Translating it yields CASSPYTESYEQYF.

V usage is TRBV4-2 and J usage is TRBJ2-1; the match to TRBD2 covers 11 bases. V shed 3 bases, J shed 5 bases, and the junction held 6 bases outside the gene matches. CDR3 size: 16 residues. CDR1 and CDR2 (germline): LGHNA, YNFKEQ. This CDR3 is CASSQEGLAANNEQFF. The DNA of the CDR3 is TGTGCCAGCAGCCAGGAGGGACTAGCGGCTAACAATGAGCAGTTCTTC.

The chain recombines TRBV7-8 with TRBJ2-3, with D perhaps matching TRBD2 (6 bases). Germline values: CDR1 SGHVS, CDR2 FQNEAQ. Trimming left V 1 base short and J 7 bases short, with 18 bases between. There are 16 residues in the CDR3. The CDR3 loop is CASSLDRDGRTHTQYF. The DNA of the CDR3 is TGTGCCAGCAGCTTAGATCGAGACGGGAGAACACATACGCAGTATTTT.

The CDR3: CASLTTNRATGELFF. CDR3 nucleotides: TGTGCCAGCCTAACAACCAACAGGGCCACCGGGGAGCTGTTTTTT. This chain connects TRBV28 to TRBJ2-2, with a tentative D call TRBD1 (6 bases). The CDR3 has 15 residues. The V and J ends lost 8 bases and 4 bases respectively, with 17 bases between them. Germline V gene lookup returns CDR1 MDHEN and CDR2 SYDVKM.

V and J are TRBV4-1 and TRBJ2-3; tentatively, D is TRBD1 or TRBD2 (5 bases each). This CDR3 region has 20 residues. From germline, CDR1 is MGHRA and CDR2 YSYEKL. Between the trimmed V and J ends, which lost 1 base and 4 bases, there was a span of 27 bases. The CDR3 DNA reads as TGCGCCAGCAGCCAAGCCTCGGGACGGCCTCGGCAAGGCGTCGCAGATACGCAGTATTTT. As protein: CASSQASGRPRQGVADTQYF.